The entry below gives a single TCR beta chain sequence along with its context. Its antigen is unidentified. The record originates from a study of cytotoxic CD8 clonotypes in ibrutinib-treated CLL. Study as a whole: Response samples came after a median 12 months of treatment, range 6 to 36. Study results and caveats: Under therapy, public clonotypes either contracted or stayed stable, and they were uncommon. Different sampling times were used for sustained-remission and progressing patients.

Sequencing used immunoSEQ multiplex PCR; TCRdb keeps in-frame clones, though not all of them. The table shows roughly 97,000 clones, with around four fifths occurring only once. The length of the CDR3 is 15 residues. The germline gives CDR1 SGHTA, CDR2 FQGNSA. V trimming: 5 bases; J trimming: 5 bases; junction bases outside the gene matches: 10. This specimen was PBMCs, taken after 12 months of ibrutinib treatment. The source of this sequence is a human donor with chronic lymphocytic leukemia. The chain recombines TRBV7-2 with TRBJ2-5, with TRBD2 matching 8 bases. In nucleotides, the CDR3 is TGTGCCAGCAGCCCCGGGGGGGGGCGCGGGGAGACCCAGTACTTC. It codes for CASSPGGGRGETQYF.